This T cell receptor beta chain was obtained from a study of cytomegalovirus exposure and HLA in healthy donors. General study results and limits: It emerged from a later analysis that several of the most significant clusters appeared to be linked to common viral pathogens.

Concerning this clone itself: What it binds is unknown.

The PCR contained 60 Vbeta and 13 Jbeta primers. The data were produced by immunoSEQ multiplex PCR, yet TCRdb's version contains in-frame clones alone and is incomplete. The sample records about 130,000 clones, approximately 80% being singletons. The V end lost 1 base, the J end lost 8 bases, and 15 bases lay between the germline ends. The CDR3 consists of 15 residues. The germline CDR1 and CDR2 sequences are LNHNV and YYDKDF (reference sequence). The receptor was isolated from a man aged 25-45 years in good health and CMV-seropositive. Sequencing used PBMCs. The chain has TRBV15 and TRBJ1-3, with TRBD1 as a possible D gene (6 bases). CDR3 nucleotides: TGTGCCACCAGCAGAGTCCCGGAAGGGGGGGACACCATATATTTT. Its protein product is CATSRVPEGGDTIYF. Drawing the rest from reference TRBV15 and TRBJ1-3, the complete variable domain is DAMVIQNPRYQVTQFGKPVTLSCSQTLNHNVMYWYQQKSSQAPKLLFHYYDKDFNNEADTPDNFQSRRPNTSFCFLDIRSPGLGDTAMYLCATSRVPEGGDTIYFGEGSWLTVV.